These 5 T cell receptor beta chains were all obtained from the same sample, sequenced in a study of blood T cell repertoires in COVID-19. Sequencing used immunoSEQ multiplex PCR; TCRdb keeps in-frame clones, though not all of them. The table lists approximately 71,000 clones, 90% of them singletons. The sample taken for sequencing was peripheral blood. The receptors come from a woman aged 18-35 years with acute or convalescent COVID-19.

V gene TRBV27 combines with J gene TRBJ2-1; no clear D. The CDR3 length is 12 residues. Trimming left V 4 bases short and J 6 bases short, with 7 bases between. CDR1 is MNHEY, CDR2 SMNVEV, per germline (reference sequence). The CDR3 DNA sequence: TGTGCCAGCAGTTCGCACACCAATGAGCAGTTCTTC. This translates into CASSSHTNEQFF.

This clone occurred once. CDR3 residues: CASSSRTSGGPSSYNEQFF. DNA for the CDR3: TGTGCCAGCAGCTCACGGACTAGCGGGGGGCCAAGCTCCTACAATGAGCAGTTCTTC. The chain carries TRBV7-8 and TRBJ2-1; 14 bases map to TRBD2. CDR3 size: 19 residues. Unmatched junction bases numbered 8, after V lost 4 bases and J lost 0 bases. Germline CDR1 SGHVS, CDR2 FQNEAQ.

The chain employs TRBV7-2 and TRBJ2-3; 7 bases map to TRBD2. This CDR3 comprises 15 residues. V was clipped by 1 base and J by 4 bases; unmatched bases: 5. From germline, CDR1 is SGHTA and CDR2 FQGNSA. The CDR3 DNA reads TGTGCCAGCAGCTTAGTGGGGGGGGTCGCAGATACGCAGTATTTT. It specifies CASSLVGGVADTQYF.

V usage is TRBV6-4 and J usage is TRBJ2-7; TRBD2 matches 9 bases. This CDR3 is 15 amino acids long. The V gene's germline CDR1 is MRHNA and CDR2 SNTAGT. The V segment lost 4 bases and the J segment 2 bases; nucleotides outside the gene matches: 6. The CDR3 region is CASSGGLAKTYEQYF. The CDR3 DNA is TGTGCCAGCAGTGGAGGACTAGCGAAGACCTACGAGCAGTACTTC.

CDR3 DNA sequence: TGTGCCAGCAGCCGCACCTTAACAGGGGGAGGCGAGCAGTACTTC. Amino acids: CASSRTLTGGGEQYF. The chain employs TRBV9 and TRBJ2-7, with 8 bases lining up with TRBD1. CDR3 length: 15 amino acids. J was trimmed by 6 bases and V by 4 bases; bases with no gene match: 12. The V gene's germline CDR1 is SGDLS and CDR2 YYNGEE.